Described below is a single T cell receptor beta chain sequence and its context. The source of the sample is a study of blood T cell repertoires in COVID-19. Study summary: The origin of the acute and convalescent COVID-19 samples was the United States, Italy and Spain.

The CDR3 is 13 amino acids. Trimming stripped 5 bases from V and 0 bases from J, with 8 bases between. Germline lookup yields CDR1 MNHEY and CDR2 SVGAGI. As handled by the study authors: Amplifying reference gene primers gave estimates of nucleated cell counts. Repertoires were generated with immunoSEQ multiplex PCR, while TCRdb's copy carries only in-frame clones and drops some. The DNA was the basis for D and trimming; V, J and clone size are from that table. The sample lists 310,000 or so clones; 90% were seen once. The study drew participants aged about 18 to 89 years from 24 US areas. This receptor was identified in a woman under 40 who had recovered from COVID-19. Sequenced material: PBMCs or T cells enriched from blood (not recorded which). V is TRBV6-5 and J is TRBJ2-7, with TRBD1 as a possible D gene (6 bases). The CDR3, as DNA: TGTGCCAGCAGTAGACAGGACTCCTACGAGCAGTACTTC. Protein: CASSRQDSYEQYF.